Following are 27 T cell receptor beta chains from one sample sequenced in a study of response to subunit inactivated influenza vaccine. TCRdb re-derived calls from the RT-PCR reads in MiXCR, one entry per CDR3 protein. The sample lists about 540,000 distinct CDR3 sequences; around 21% were seen once. These records were also assigned to another study, of T cells expressing NK-cell markers. That source notes: For TCR beta, cDNA was produced by 5'RACE template switching with UMIs.

Sequencing used CD4+ T cells sorted from PBMCs, obtained approximately 12 days after vaccination. The source is a man aged 45-65 years who received an inactivated influenza vaccine.

J is TRBJ2-7 and V is TRBV3-1, with D uncertain. V lost 1 base and J 1 base, leaving 8 bases between the germline ends. Germline CDR1 and CDR2: LGHDT and YNNKEL (reference sequence). The CDR3 contains 14 residues. CDR3 protein: CASSQGRVSYEQYF. CDR3 nucleotides: TGTGCCAGCAGCCAAGGTAGGGTTTCCTACGAGCAGTACTTC.

The chain uses TRBV24-1 and TRBJ2-3; no clear D gene. Between the trimmed V and J ends, which lost 5 bases and 5 bases, there was a span of 19 bases. The germline V gene has CDR1 KGHDR and CDR2 SFDVKD. CDR3 length: 16 amino acids. Here the CDR3 DNA reads TGTGCCACCAGTGGCATCCGGGCCCATGAAGGAGATACGCAGTATTTT. Translating gives CATSGIRAHEGDTQYF.

The chain couples TRBV5-8 to TRBJ2-2; 12 bases are a match to TRBD2. This CDR3 has 16 amino acids. Germline V lookup: CDR1 SGHTS, CDR2 YDEGEE. V trimming: 5 bases; J trimming: 3 bases; junction bases outside the gene matches: 5. DNA for the CDR3: TGTGCCAGCAGACTAGCGGGGGGCCAATACACCGGGGAGCTGTTTTTT. Translation gives CASRLAGGQYTGELFF.

V and J are TRBV27 and TRBJ1-6; maybe TRBD1 (5 bases). Germline V CDR1 and CDR2: MNHEY, SMNVEV (reference sequence). This CDR3 contains 18 residues. Trimming took 2 bases from V and 0 from J, leaving 14 bases between them. This CDR3 reads CASSLKYRPSSYNSPLHF. CDR3 in DNA: TGTGCCAGCAGTTTAAAGTACAGGCCCAGCTCCTATAATTCACCCCTCCACTTT.

This clonotype turned up a few times. The chain's CDR3 is CASSLGGVAGTEAFF. The CDR3 DNA sequence: TGTGCCAGCAGTTTGGGGGGCGTGGCGGGCACTGAAGCTTTCTTT. The chain joins TRBV12-3 or TRBV12-4 to TRBJ1-1, with a possible D match to TRBD1 (6 bases). Deletions cut 3 bases from V and 4 bases from J, with 15 bases between. CDR3 length equals 15 residues.

The genes are TRBV7-6 and TRBJ1-4; D call uncertain. From germline, CDR1 is SGHVS and CDR2 FNYEAQ. CDR3 length: 11 residues. The V end was cut by 4 bases, the J end by 6 bases, with 3 bases between. CDR3: CASSSDEKLFF. CDR3 DNA: TGTGCCAGCAGCTCCGATGAAAAACTGTTTTTT. The entire variable domain, with the rest obtained from reference TRBV7-6 and TRBJ1-4, is as follows: GAGVSQSPRYKVTKRGQDVALRCDPISGHVSLYWYRQALGQGPEFLTYFNYEAQQDKSGLPNDRFSAERPEGSISTLTIQRTEQRDSAMYRCASSSDEKLFFGSGTQLSVL.

The CDR3 region has the DNA TGCGCCAGCAGCCAAGACCTCCTAGGGCCCAAAGAGACCCAGTACTTC. Amino acid sequence: CASSQDLLGPKETQYF. V is TRBV4-3 and J is TRBJ2-5; D call uncertain. The germline V gene encodes CDR1 LGHNA and CDR2 YSLEER. Trimming pared 0 bases from V and 3 bases from J, leaving 14 bases between. This CDR3 region has 16 residues.

This rearrangement joins TRBV6-1 to TRBJ2-7, with 9 bases matching TRBD1. The V gene end was trimmed by 6 bases and the J gene end by 7 bases; junction bases not matched to a gene: 16. CDR1 is MNHNS and CDR2 is SASEGT in the germline V gene. CDR3 size: 16 residues. CDR3 region: CASRMKPGQGFGEQYF. CDR3 sequence (DNA): TGTGCCAGCAGGATGAAACCGGGACAGGGCTTCGGAGAGCAGTACTTC.

V and J are TRBV10-3 and TRBJ2-5; no clear D. CDR1 and CDR2 (germline): ENHRY, SYGVKD. Trimming stripped 0 bases from V and 1 base from J, with 6 bases between. The length of the CDR3 is 14 residues. The CDR3 loop is CAISESTVQETQYF. The CDR3 bases are TGTGCCATCAGTGAGTCGACTGTCCAAGAGACCCAGTACTTC.

This clonotype has a handful of counts. The chain links TRBV6-2 or TRBV6-3 to TRBJ1-5; weak D call: TRBD1 (6 bases). The CDR3 is made up of 16 amino acids. Germline assignment: CDR1 MNHEY and CDR2 SVGEGT. Trimming took off 4 bases at V and 6 bases at J, with 19 bases between the two ends. CDR3: CASSFDRPISPQPQHF. CDR3 sequence (DNA): TGTGCCAGCAGTTTCGACAGGCCGATAAGCCCTCAGCCCCAGCATTTT.

The gene calls are TRBV10-3 and TRBJ1-5, with D unresolved. V was shortened by 0 bases and J by 5 bases, with 11 bases between the two germline ends. The germline V gene has CDR1 ENHRY and CDR2 SYGVKD. CDR3 length equals 15 residues. This chain's CDR3 is CAISESRWGDQPQHF. Written as DNA, the CDR3 is TGTGCCATCAGTGAGTCGCGGTGGGGAGATCAGCCCCAGCATTTT.

V gene TRBV12-3 or TRBV12-4 combines with J gene TRBJ1-3; D might be TRBD1 (5 bases). The length of the CDR3 is 13 residues. V shed 6 bases and J shed 4 bases, with 10 bases lying between them. The CDR3 DNA is TGTGCCAGCAGACCCGGGGGGGGAAACACCATATATTTT. It yields the protein CASRPGGGNTIYF.

The chain couples TRBV7-9 to TRBJ2-3; 7 bases agree with TRBD2. CDR1 is SEHNR, CDR2 FQNEAQ, per germline (reference sequence). V was pared by 1 base and J by 3 bases, with 7 bases of the junction left unmatched. The CDR3 contains 16 residues. The CDR3 spells CASSLGPGGMTDTQYF. CDR3 nucleotides: TGTGCCAGCAGCTTAGGCCCCGGGGGGATGACAGATACGCAGTATTTT.

The table lists this clonotype with a few counts. This chain connects TRBV28 to TRBJ1-2; no clear D gene. Germline CDR1 MDHEN, CDR2 SYDVKM. This CDR3 is built from 15 residues. Trimming took off 4 bases at V and 5 bases at J, with 17 bases between the two ends. For the CDR3, the DNA is TGTGCCAGCAGTTCGACCCGGGGTAGATTATATGGCTACACCTTC. Translated, it gives CASSSTRGRLYGYTF.

The chain carries TRBV25-1 and TRBJ2-7; TRBD1 is a possible D gene (7 bases). CDR1 is MGHDK and CDR2 is SYGVNS in the germline V gene. V was pared by 6 bases and J by 1 base, with 16 bases between. The CDR3 runs 15 residues. CDR3 DNA: TGTGCCAGCAGCCGTAGGCGGGACAGATCCTACGAGCAGTACTTC. Translation gives CASSRRRDRSYEQYF.

This clonotype was found a few times. The rearrangement joins TRBV28 to TRBJ2-7; D gene unclear. The CDR3 consists of 12 residues. V dropped 2 bases and J dropped 3 bases, with 5 bases sitting between them. The germline gives CDR1 MDHEN, CDR2 SYDVKM. CDR3 in amino acids: CASSLTNYEQYF. The CDR3 coding sequence is TGTGCCAGCAGTTTAACTAACTACGAGCAGTACTTC.

The V call is TRBV10-3, the J call TRBJ2-3; 7 bases match TRBD2. Germline CDR1 ENHRY, CDR2 SYGVKD. The CDR3 consists of 16 residues. V lost 3 bases and J lost 3; bases outside the gene matches: 9. This CDR3 is CAISDHPGGQTDTQYF. The CDR3 nucleotides read TGTGCCATCAGTGATCATCCGGGAGGCCAGACAGATACGCAGTATTTT.

The chain carries TRBV6-2 or TRBV6-3 and TRBJ1-1; D may be TRBD1 (5 bases). Trimming removed 5 bases at V and 4 bases at J, with 8 bases between. Per the germline V gene, CDR1 is MNHEY and CDR2 is SVGEGT. This CDR3 comprises 12 residues. DNA for the CDR3: TGTGCCAGCAGTATGAGGGGCACTGAAGCTTTCTTT. Its protein is CASSMRGTEAFF.

This chain connects TRBV21-1 to TRBJ2-1; the table assigns TRBD1, which was not confirmed against the DNA. TRBV21-1 corresponds to a pseudogene. There are 14 residues in the CDR3. CDR3 DNA sequence: TGTGCCAGCAGCAAAGACACAGGGTCGAATGAGCAGTTCTTC. Translated: CASSKDTGSNEQFF.

The chain uses TRBV5-4 and TRBJ1-1, with D possibly TRBD1 on 5 matching bases. Trimming cost V 7 bases and J 5 bases, with 15 bases left between them. This CDR3 has 13 residues. Germline CDR1 SGHNT, CDR2 YYREEE (reference sequence). CDR3 sequence (DNA): TGTGCCAGCTTGGGGCGGGGGGAAACTGAAGCTTTCTTT. The encoded protein is CASLGRGETEAFF.

Notes on this clonotype: The DNA is left out, because the CDR3 cannot be placed on it with certainty; the CDR3 is given as TCRdb lists it. The chain has TRBV20-1 and TRBJ2-2; TRBD2 is the table's D call and was not checked against the DNA. The CDR3 totals 17 residues, both ends included. Germline CDR1 and CDR2: DFQATT and SNEGSKA (reference sequence). The CDR3 reads CSARGPLGLAVPGSCFF.

This clonotype has just a few counts. The chain couples TRBV3-1 to TRBJ1-2; possibly TRBD1 for D (6 bases). This CDR3 region has 16 residues. Germline V lookup: CDR1 LGHDT, CDR2 YNNKEL (reference sequence). Trimming shortened V by 0 bases and J by 6 bases, and 17 bases separated the two germline ends. Here the CDR3 reads CASSQDPWTEENGYTF. CDR3 DNA: TGTGCCAGCAGCCAAGATCCCTGGACAGAGGAAAATGGCTACACCTTC.

This clonotype turned up a few times. The chain joins TRBV9 to TRBJ1-6; weak D call: TRBD1 (6 bases). The CDR3 totals 14 residues. Trimming shortened V by 4 bases and J by 7 bases, and 12 bases separated the two germline ends. Germline V lookup: CDR1 SGDLS, CDR2 YYNGEE. Written as DNA, the CDR3 is TGTGCCAGCAGCTTGGGACACCCAAATTCACCCCTCCACTTT. Translating it yields CASSLGHPNSPLHF.

The chain has TRBV5-1 and TRBJ1-4; D might be TRBD1 (6 bases). The CDR3 loop spans 17 amino acids. Between the trimmed V and J ends, which lost 1 base and 0 bases, there was a span of 13 bases. Germline assignment: CDR1 SGHRS and CDR2 YFSETQ. The CDR3 protein is CASSLSRDIATNEKLFF. CDR3 sequence (DNA): TGCGCCAGCAGCTTGTCTCGGGACATTGCAACTAATGAAAAACTGTTTTTT.

The J gene is TRBJ2-3, the V gene TRBV9, with D possibly matching TRBD1 (6 bases). V shed 0 bases and J shed 3 bases, with 8 bases lying between them. The CDR3 has 14 residues. Germline V gene data show CDR1 as SGDLS and CDR2 as YYNGEE. The DNA of the CDR3 is TGTGCCAGCAGCGTAGGTACAGGGACAGATACGCAGTATTTT. This gives the protein CASSVGTGTDTQYF.

The chain is built from TRBV4-2 and TRBJ2-1; no clear D gene. The V gene lost 1 base and the J gene lost 2 bases, with 18 bases spanning the gap. Germline V gives CDR1 LGHNA, CDR2 YNFKEQ. This CDR3 spans 18 amino acids. The CDR3 loop is CASSQGGLYDAAYNEQFF. CDR3 nucleotide sequence: TGTGCCAGCAGCCAAGGAGGTCTATACGATGCCGCCTACAATGAGCAGTTCTTC.

This clonotype has just a few counts. The rearrangement links TRBV28 to TRBJ2-7; D call uncertain. Germline V gives CDR1 MDHEN, CDR2 SYDVKM. The CDR3 has 12 amino acids. With 6 bases removed from V and 5 bases from J, the gap between germline ends came to 11 bases. CDR3 residues: CASSRKVHEQYF. The CDR3, as DNA: TGTGCCAGCAGCCGTAAGGTGCACGAGCAGTACTTC.